Below, 15 T cell receptor beta chains from the same sample are listed, as sequenced in a study of T cells of healthy individuals listed by TCRdb under 2018. The receptor library was made with 5' RACE. Sequencer: Illumina MiSeq. The public reads were reanalyzed by TCRdb: fastp trimming at Q25, MiXCR alignment, in-frame beta chains only. Every distinct CDR3 protein forms one entry, paired with its most common genes and DNA. The sample yields about 96,000 distinct CDR3 sequences; about 16% were counted once. Roughly 6.2% of the sample belongs to the ten largest clones. The receptors originated from a human donor in good health.

The chain recombines TRBV2 with TRBJ2-2, with D perhaps TRBD2 (7 bases). In germline, CDR1 is SNHLY, CDR2 FYNNEI. The CDR3 sequence is 14 residues long. V was trimmed by 8 bases and J by 1 base, leaving 11 bases between them. CDR3 DNA sequence: TGTGCCAGCCGGGGGGCCCTGAACACCGGGGAGCTGTTTTTT. It yields the protein CASRGALNTGELFF.

This clonotype has at least ten counts. The chain is built from TRBV7-9 and TRBJ2-3; D is uncertain. V dropped 0 bases and J dropped 3 bases, with 16 bases sitting between them. The germline gives CDR1 SEHNR, CDR2 FQNEAQ (reference sequence). The CDR3 extends over 17 amino acids. The DNA of the CDR3 is TGTGCCAGCAGCTTAGCGGCTGGGCCGACGTCTACAGATACGCAGTATTTT. Its translation: CASSLAAGPTSTDTQYF.

This clonotype has a count of ten or more. The chain carries TRBV4-3 and TRBJ1-2; D is ambiguous. V was cut by 0 bases and J by 6 bases, with 17 bases left in between. The CDR3 spans 16 residues. Germline CDR1 reads LGHNA; CDR2 reads YSLEER. The CDR3 sequence: CASSQDPHRNFHGYTF. Written as DNA, the CDR3 is TGCGCCAGCAGCCAAGATCCGCACCGGAATTTTCATGGCTACACCTTC.

The table lists this clonotype with many counts. V is TRBV6-2 or TRBV6-3 and J is TRBJ2-5; TRBD2 matches 12 bases. Germline CDR1 and CDR2: MNHEY and SVGEGT. CDR3 length: 15 amino acids. The V and J ends lost 6 bases and 4 bases, in that order; junction bases with no gene match: 6. The CDR3 loop reads CASSSRLAGVETQYF. CDR3 DNA sequence: TGTGCCAGCAGCTCACGACTAGCGGGAGTAGAGACCCAGTACTTC.

This clonotype was counted only a few times. The gene calls are TRBV20-1 and TRBJ2-3; D may be TRBD2 (6 bases). The CDR3 sequence is 14 residues long. V was trimmed by 3 bases and J by 1 base, leaving 11 bases between them. CDR1 is DFQATT and CDR2 is SNEGSKA in the germline V gene (reference sequence). CDR3 region: CSARKGGGTDTQYF. CDR3 DNA sequence: TGCAGTGCTAGGAAGGGCGGGGGCACAGATACGCAGTATTTT.

This clonotype was recorded a few times. V usage is TRBV28 and J usage is TRBJ2-3; TRBD1 matches 7 bases. Germline CDR1 is MDHEN and CDR2 is SYDVKM. V shed 0 bases, J shed 1 base, and the junction held 7 bases outside the gene matches. The CDR3 contains 17 residues. The DNA of the CDR3 is TGTGCCAGCAGTTTATGGCGGCAGGGGGTGCGCACAGATACGCAGTATTTT. This encodes CASSLWRQGVRTDTQYF.

This clonotype has more than one count but fewer than ten. This chain joins TRBV7-9 and TRBJ2-5, with 7 bases that match TRBD2. The trim removed 6 bases at V and 5 bases at J, leaving 9 bases unmatched. This CDR3 has 14 residues. CDR1 SEHNR and CDR2 FQNEAQ come from the germline V gene (reference sequence). The DNA for the CDR3 is TGTGCCAGCAGAAAAGGGGAGGGTCAGGAGACCCAGTACTTC. As protein: CASRKGEGQETQYF.

The rearrangement uses TRBV28 and TRBJ1-2, with no clear D. CDR3 length: 13 residues. From germline, CDR1 is MDHEN and CDR2 SYDVKM. V was pared by 6 bases and J by 4 bases, with 12 bases between. CDR3 sequence: CASRKGPGYGYTF. CDR3 DNA sequence: TGTGCCAGCAGAAAAGGGCCCGGCTATGGCTACACCTTC.

This clonotype occurred a few times. This chain uses TRBV19 with TRBJ1-5; D ambiguous. The CDR3 sequence is 15 residues long. From germline, CDR1 is LNHDA and CDR2 SQIVND (reference sequence). Trimming cost V 0 bases and J 3 bases, with 9 bases left between them. The CDR3 nucleotides are TGTGCCAGTAGTATAGATCTTGAGAACAATCAGCCCCAGCATTTT. Encoded protein: CASSIDLENNQPQHF.

The gene calls are TRBV5-1 and TRBJ2-5; perhaps TRBD1 as D (5 bases). V gave up 8 bases and J gave up 2 bases, with 13 bases separating them. The CDR3 covers 13 residues. Germline V lookup: CDR1 SGHRS, CDR2 YFSETQ. The CDR3 nucleotides read TGCGCCAGTTCCCGACAGTATCAAGAGACCCAGTACTTC. Protein product: CASSRQYQETQYF.

The chain joins TRBV9 to TRBJ2-7, with D possibly TRBD1 on 5 matching bases. Trimming stripped 4 bases from V and 5 bases from J, with 25 bases between. The CDR3 contains 17 residues. The germline V gene encodes CDR1 SGDLS and CDR2 YYNGEE. The CDR3 DNA reads TGTGCCAGCAGCCCCCCAGGGAAATGTGCGTTAGGCCACGAGCAGTACTTC. Its protein is CASSPPGKCALGHEQYF.

This clonotype was recorded many times. This chain uses TRBV3-1 with TRBJ2-1; D unresolved. This CDR3 is 12 amino acids long. Germline CDR1 LGHDT, CDR2 YNNKEL (reference sequence). V lost 4 bases to trimming and J lost 6 bases, with 7 bases between them. The CDR3 reads CASSLESNEQFF. CDR3 DNA: TGTGCCAGCAGCCTGGAGAGCAATGAGCAGTTCTTC.

This clonotype was picked up a small number of times. The gene calls are TRBV4-3 and TRBJ2-7; 9 bases map to TRBD2. The CDR3 runs 18 residues. J lost 1 base, V lost 4 bases, and 14 bases had no gene match. Looked up from germline, CDR1 is LGHNA and CDR2 is YSLEER. The CDR3 loop is CASSRLGLAGSGSYEQYF. The CDR3 DNA is TGCGCCAGCAGCCGCTTGGGGCTAGCGGGATCGGGGTCCTACGAGCAGTACTTC.

This clonotype appeared a few times. The DNA for the CDR3 is TGTGCCAGCAGCCAAGGCTGGGGTGAGACCCAGTACTTC. Protein sequence: CASSQGWGETQYF. This sequence joins TRBV4-2 and TRBJ2-5; D unclear. This CDR3 has 13 amino acids. V lost 1 base, J lost 5 bases, and 8 bases lay in between. Germline CDR1 reads LGHNA; CDR2 reads YNFKEQ.

The chain employs TRBV3-1 and TRBJ1-2, with 8 bases matching TRBD1. CDR1 is LGHDT and CDR2 is YNNKEL in the germline V gene (reference sequence). J lost 8 bases, V lost 6 bases, and 11 bases had no gene match. The CDR3 is 14 amino acids. CDR3 sequence: CASRLSTGARGYTF. CDR3 in DNA: TGTGCCAGCAGACTATCGACAGGGGCGAGAGGCTACACCTTC.